This TCR beta chain is drawn from a study of T cells in Graves' hyperthyroidism and ophthalmopathy. This clonotype was seen repeatedly, ten times or more. What it binds is not known. Study findings and constraints: Model output signaled ophthalmopathy a median approximately 6.2 months ahead of onset.

Trimming removed 6 bases from V and 7 bases from J, with 13 bases in between. The CDR3 consists of 13 residues. For the diagnoses, clinical symptoms, serum thyroxine and TRAb, thyroid ultrasound and orbital computed tomography were used. Around 9.9 ml of fresh peripheral blood supplied the PBMCs. RNA transcripts gave rise to amplified TCR beta CDR3 regions. The HTBI primer set drove a first-round RT-PCR of the TCR CDR3. TCRdb re-analysed the multiplex PCR reads in MiXCR, keeping a single row per CDR3 protein. The sample carries roughly 350,000 distinct CDR3 sequences, approximately 15% recorded once. The sample comprised blood. The sequence was obtained from a woman aged 40-49 years with Graves' ophthalmopathy. The chain uses TRBV12-3 or TRBV12-4 and TRBJ2-1; D might be TRBD1 or TRBD2, each matching 5 bases. DNA of the CDR3: TGTGCCAGCAGCCCCAGGGAGAAGAATGAGCAGTTCTTC. This sequence encodes CASSPREKNEQFF.